This paragraph reports one T cell receptor beta chain. What it binds is unknown. The assay was immunoSEQ multiplex PCR, and TCRdb's table has in-frame clones only and misses some. This table has 180,000 or so clones, 80% to 95% appearing once. Unmatched junction bases numbered 11, after V lost 9 bases and J lost 4 bases. Germline CDR1 SGHNT, CDR2 YENEEA. This CDR3 region has 14 residues. This sample stems from a study of T cell responses to AZD1222 COVID-19 vaccine. The study, taken as a whole, reports: Spike-spanning, vaccine-associated CD4 TCRs were dominant at 160-218 and 743-854.

This sample comprised peripheral blood, obtained 28 days after the second AZD1222 dose. This TCR derives from an adult who received the AZD1222 COVID-19 vaccine. J is TRBJ1-1 and V is TRBV11-3; the match to TRBD1 covers 7 bases. CDR3 amino acids: CASSPRGRGTEAFF. The CDR3 DNA follows: TGTGCCAGTTCCCCGAGGGGGCGAGGCACTGAAGCTTTCTTT.